The clone carrying this T cell receptor (beta chain) was seen just once. Its target is unknown. This specimen comes from a study of cytomegalovirus exposure and HLA in healthy donors. General study points: Cytomegalovirus-associated status was assigned to approximately 160 TCR beta chains.

Nominal health characterized the donors when sampled, though unrecorded immune exposures were likely. PCR involved 60 Vbeta and 13 Jbeta primers. Profiled with immunoSEQ multiplex PCR; TCRdb holds only in-frame clones, not every one. The sample yields approximately 90,000 clones, 75% seen once. The clonotype was recovered from a man aged 40-55 years in good health and CMV-seronegative. Sequenced input: PBMCs.

The CDR3 reads CASSSVVSGSSYEQYF. For the CDR3, the DNA is TGTGCCAGCAGCTCCGTCGTGTCGGGGAGCTCCTACGAGCAGTACTTC. The chain joins TRBV12-1 to TRBJ2-7; the D segment call TRBD2 is taken from the table without a DNA check. TRBV12-1 is termed a pseudogene. CDR3 size: 16 residues.